A selection of T cell receptor beta chains follows, all from one sample in a study of T-cell memory formation after mild COVID-19. TCRdb fed the 5' RACE reads into MiXCR, producing one record per CDR3 protein. In the table there are 70,000 to 100,000 distinct CDR3 sequences, over 13% of which are singletons. Sequenced input: PBMCs or a T cell subset sorted from them (not recorded which). All receptors come from a man between 18 and 29 years old who had mild COVID-19 (a few samples of this study predate the infection). Cell type and time point are not known. Each CDR3 is given with its conserved first and last residue. Fields, in order: V gene, CDR3 protein.

TRBV7-9,CASSSTTGELFF
TRBV5-4,CASSLAGQSTDTQYF
TRBV29-1,CSVGGQTANTGELFF
TRBV12-3/TRBV12-4,CASSPPEDEQFF
TRBV27,CASSLSSGGWNTEAFF
TRBV27,CASSLLAGGPEETQYF
TRBV25-1,CASTGLGRGYTF
TRBV4-3,CASSHDSGRAQYF
TRBV9,CASSVTTWETQYF
TRBV4-1,CASSQEDRATDTQYF
TRBV7-9,CASSNLAGGPPNEQFF
TRBV6-2/TRBV6-3,CASSRGPSTGELFF
TRBV20-1,CSASGTGSYEQYF
TRBV4-3,CASSRGTASNTEAFF
TRBV6-5,CASSPRLAGDTDTQYF
TRBV12-3/TRBV12-4,CASSALAGGDNEQFF
TRBV6-2/TRBV6-3,CASSYSTVEQFF
TRBV10-3,CAISLGQGSYGYTF
TRBV7-2,CASSPGSIQLYNEQFF
TRBV6-2/TRBV6-3,CASSFQGYEQFF
TRBV6-2/TRBV6-3,CASSYPNGAGTLYEQYF
TRBV5-5,CASSPSPLGTEAFF
TRBV4-3,CASSQSTGGYTEAFF
TRBV4-2,CASSPSVNTEAFF
TRBV4-1,CASSQENYSRHGYTF
TRBV12-5,CASGRLAGLQETQYF
TRBV4-3,CASSQRTGAYEQYF
TRBV7-9,CASSPPRSRGDTQYF
TRBV7-6,CASSLPESRYEQYF
TRBV6-5,CASSYRRRADTQYF
TRBV5-6,CASSLGAPSEPQHF
TRBV18,CASSPPLSGAAETQYF
TRBV7-9,CASSFRLAGADTQYF
TRBV4-1,CASSQRATGDTQYF
TRBV5-1,CASSIYDSVNEQFF
TRBV21-1,CASSKEKSGSIPYEQYF
TRBV2,CASSEAIPDNEQFF
TRBV7-9,CASIPGQGPYEQYF
TRBV6-6,CASSSSGGSGDTQYF
TRBV29-1,CSVENRNRLFF
TRBV7-9,CASSPGTGETQYF
TRBV29-1,CSGRQGVYGYTF
TRBV13,CASSLNTDTQYF
TRBV19,CASSRDRSYGYTF
TRBV2,CASSPSGGLYNEQFF
TRBV7-3,CASSKTSGVYNEQFF
TRBV7-6,CASSSRPNGDNSPLHF
TRBV7-2,CASSLGGGTYNEQFF
TRBV10-3,CAISSGGAGDTQYF
TRBV4-2,CASSLGQGSYGANVLTF
TRBV7-2,CASSLASQAAKNIQYF
TRBV4-1,CASSQDLVSGGWADTQYF
TRBV5-6,CASSLAYVTRSTEAFF